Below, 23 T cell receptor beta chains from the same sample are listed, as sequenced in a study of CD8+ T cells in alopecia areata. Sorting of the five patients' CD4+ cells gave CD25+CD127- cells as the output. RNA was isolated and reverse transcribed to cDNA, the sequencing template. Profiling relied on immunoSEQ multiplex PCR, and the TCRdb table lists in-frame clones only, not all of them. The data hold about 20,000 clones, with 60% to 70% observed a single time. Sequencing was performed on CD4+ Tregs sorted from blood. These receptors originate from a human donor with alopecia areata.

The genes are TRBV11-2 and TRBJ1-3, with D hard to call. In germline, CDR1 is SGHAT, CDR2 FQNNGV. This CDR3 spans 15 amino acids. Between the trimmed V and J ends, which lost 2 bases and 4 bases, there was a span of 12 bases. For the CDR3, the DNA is TGTGCCAGCAGCTTACAGTTCTATTTAGGAAACACCATATATTTT. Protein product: CASSLQFYLGNTIYF.

Written as DNA, the CDR3 is TGTGCCAGCAGACGGAGCAATGAGCAGTTCTTC. Amino acid sequence: CASRRSNEQFF. The gene calls are TRBV6-5 and TRBJ2-1, with no clear D. CDR3 length equals 11 residues. V shed 6 bases and J shed 6 bases, with 6 bases lying between them. CDR1 is MNHEY and CDR2 is SVGAGI in the germline V gene.

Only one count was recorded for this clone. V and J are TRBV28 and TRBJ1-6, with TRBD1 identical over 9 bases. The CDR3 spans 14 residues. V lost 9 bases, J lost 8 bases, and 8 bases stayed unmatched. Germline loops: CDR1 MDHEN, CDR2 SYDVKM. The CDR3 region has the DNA TGTGCCAGTTCGGGGGGGACAGGGTATTCACCCCTCCACTTT. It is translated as CASSGGTGYSPLHF.

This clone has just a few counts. CDR3 amino acids: CASSLRPSGAFQGAGELFF. Written as DNA, the CDR3 is TGTGCCAGCAGCTTACGTCCTAGCGGGGCGTTCCAGGGGGCCGGGGAGCTGTTTTTT. J is TRBJ2-2 and V is TRBV7-3; 9 bases are a match to TRBD2. CDR1 and CDR2 from the germline V gene are SGHTA and FQGTGA. The CDR3 extends over 19 amino acids. V dropped 2 bases and J dropped 6; count of bases not matched to a gene: 16.

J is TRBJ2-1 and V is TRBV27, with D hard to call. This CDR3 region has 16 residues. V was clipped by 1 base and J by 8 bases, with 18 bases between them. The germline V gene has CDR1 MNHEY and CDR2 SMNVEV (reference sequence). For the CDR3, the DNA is TGTGCCAGCAGTTTATTCCCCCAGTTCTTGAGCTATGAGCAGTTCTTC. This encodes CASSLFPQFLSYEQFF.

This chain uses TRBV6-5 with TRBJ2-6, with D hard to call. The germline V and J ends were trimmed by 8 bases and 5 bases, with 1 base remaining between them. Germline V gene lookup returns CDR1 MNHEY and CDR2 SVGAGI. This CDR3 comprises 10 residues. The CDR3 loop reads CASRANVLTF. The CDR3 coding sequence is TGTGCCAGCCGGGCCAACGTCCTGACTTTC.

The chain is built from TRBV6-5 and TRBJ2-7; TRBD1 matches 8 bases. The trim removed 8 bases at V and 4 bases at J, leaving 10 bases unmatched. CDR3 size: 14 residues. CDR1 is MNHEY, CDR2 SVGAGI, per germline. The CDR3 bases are TGTGCCAGCGGGTCCGGGACAGGCCTATACGAGCAGTACTTC. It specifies CASGSGTGLYEQYF.

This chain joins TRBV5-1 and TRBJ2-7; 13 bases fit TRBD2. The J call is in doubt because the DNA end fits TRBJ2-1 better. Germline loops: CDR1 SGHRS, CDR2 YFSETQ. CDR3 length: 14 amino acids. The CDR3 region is CASSGLAGVNEQFF. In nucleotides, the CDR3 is TGCGCCAGCAGCGGACTAGCGGGGGTTAATGAGCAGTTCTTC.

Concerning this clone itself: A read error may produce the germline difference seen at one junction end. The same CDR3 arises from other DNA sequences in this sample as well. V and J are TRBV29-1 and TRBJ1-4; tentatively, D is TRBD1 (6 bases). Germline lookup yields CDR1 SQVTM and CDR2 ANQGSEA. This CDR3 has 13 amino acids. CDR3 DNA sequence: TGCAGCGTTGCACAGGGTGTCGGGGAAAAACTATTTTTT. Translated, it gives CSVAQGVGEKLFF. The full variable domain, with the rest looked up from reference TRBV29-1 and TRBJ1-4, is SAVISQKPSRDICQRGTSLTIQCQVDSQVTMMFWYRQQPGQSLTLIATANQGSEATYESGFVIDKFPISRPNLTFSTLTVSNMSPEDSSIYLCSVAQGVGEKLFFGSGTQLSVL.

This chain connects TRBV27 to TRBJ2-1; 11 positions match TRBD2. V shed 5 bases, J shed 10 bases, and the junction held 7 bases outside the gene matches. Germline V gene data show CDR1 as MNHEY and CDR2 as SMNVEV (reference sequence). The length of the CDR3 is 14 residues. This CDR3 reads CASSLGTSGSEQFF. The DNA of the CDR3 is TGTGCCAGCAGTCTCGGGACTAGCGGTTCCGAGCAGTTCTTC.

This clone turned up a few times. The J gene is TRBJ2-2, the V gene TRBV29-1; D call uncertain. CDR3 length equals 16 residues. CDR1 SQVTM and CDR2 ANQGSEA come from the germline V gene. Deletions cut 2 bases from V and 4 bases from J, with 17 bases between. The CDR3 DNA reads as TGCAGCGTTGAATTGCTGACACGTCGTGGCACCGGGGAGCTGTTTTTT. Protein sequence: CSVELLTRRGTGELFF.

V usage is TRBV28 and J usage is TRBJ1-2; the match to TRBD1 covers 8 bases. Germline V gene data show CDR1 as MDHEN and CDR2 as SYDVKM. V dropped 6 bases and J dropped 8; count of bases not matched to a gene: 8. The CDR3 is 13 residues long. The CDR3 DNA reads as TGTGCCAGCAGCCTCGGACAGGGTTGGGGCTACACCTTC. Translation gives CASSLGQGWGYTF.

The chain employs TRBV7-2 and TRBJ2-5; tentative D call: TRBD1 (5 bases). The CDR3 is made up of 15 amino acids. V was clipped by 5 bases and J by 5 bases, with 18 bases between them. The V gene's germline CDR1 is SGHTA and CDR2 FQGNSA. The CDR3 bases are TGTGCCAGCAGCCCATGGGGCCATCTAGGGGAGACCCAGTACTTC. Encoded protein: CASSPWGHLGETQYF.

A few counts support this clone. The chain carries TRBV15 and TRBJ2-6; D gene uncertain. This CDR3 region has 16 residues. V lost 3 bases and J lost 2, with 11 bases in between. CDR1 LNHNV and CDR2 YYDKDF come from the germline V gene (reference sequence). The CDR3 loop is CATSRLRGAGANVLTF. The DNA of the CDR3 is TGTGCCACCAGCAGGCTAAGAGGAGCTGGGGCCAACGTCCTGACTTTC.

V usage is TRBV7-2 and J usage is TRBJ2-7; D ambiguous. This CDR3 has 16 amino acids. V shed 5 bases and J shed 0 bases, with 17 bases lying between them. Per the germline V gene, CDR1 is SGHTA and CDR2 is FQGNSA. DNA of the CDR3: TGTGCCAGCAGCCCGGCAGGTGCAGTATACTCCTACGAGCAGTACTTC. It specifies CASSPAGAVYSYEQYF.

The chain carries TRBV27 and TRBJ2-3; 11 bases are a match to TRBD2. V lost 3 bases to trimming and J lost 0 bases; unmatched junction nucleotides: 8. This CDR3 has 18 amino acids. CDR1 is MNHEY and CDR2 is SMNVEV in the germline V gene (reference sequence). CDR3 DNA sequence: TGTGCCAGCAGTTTGGGGACTAGCGGAGCCGCTAGCACAGATACGCAGTATTTT. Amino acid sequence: CASSLGTSGAASTDTQYF.

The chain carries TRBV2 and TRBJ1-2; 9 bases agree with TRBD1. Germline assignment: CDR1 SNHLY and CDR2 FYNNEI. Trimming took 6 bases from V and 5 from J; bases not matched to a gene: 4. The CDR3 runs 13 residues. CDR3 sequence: CASRGTGTYGYTF. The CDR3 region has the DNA TGTGCCAGCAGAGGGACAGGGACGTATGGCTACACCTTC. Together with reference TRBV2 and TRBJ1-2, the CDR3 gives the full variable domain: EPEVTQTPSHQVTQMGQEVILRCVPISNHLYFYWYRQILGQKVEFLVSFYNNEISEKSEIFDDQFSVERPDGSNFTLKIRSTKLEDSAMYFCASRGTGTYGYTFGSGTRLTVV.

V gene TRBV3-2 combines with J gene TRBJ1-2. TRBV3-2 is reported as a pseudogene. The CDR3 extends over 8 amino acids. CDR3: CIRKGDTF. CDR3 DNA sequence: TGTATCCGAAAAGGCGACACCTTC.

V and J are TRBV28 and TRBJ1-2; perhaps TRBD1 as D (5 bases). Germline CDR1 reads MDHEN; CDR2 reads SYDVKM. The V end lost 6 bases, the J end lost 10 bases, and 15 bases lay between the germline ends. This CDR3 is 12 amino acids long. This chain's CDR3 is CASSFRGPSYTF. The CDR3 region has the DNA TGTGCCAGCAGCTTTAGGGGACCCTCCTACACCTTC.

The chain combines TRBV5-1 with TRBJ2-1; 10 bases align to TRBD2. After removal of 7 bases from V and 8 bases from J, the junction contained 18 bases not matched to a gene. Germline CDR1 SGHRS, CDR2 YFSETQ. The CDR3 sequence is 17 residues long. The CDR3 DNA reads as TGCGCCAGCGCCTTCCGGTGGGCTAGCGGGAGTGGCGATGAGCAGTTCTTC. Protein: CASAFRWASGSGDEQFF.

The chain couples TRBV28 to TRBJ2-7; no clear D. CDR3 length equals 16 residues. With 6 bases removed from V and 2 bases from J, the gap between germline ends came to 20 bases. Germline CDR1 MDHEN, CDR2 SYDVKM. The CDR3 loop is CASSPSYTIFTYEQYF. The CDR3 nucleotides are TGTGCCAGCAGCCCTTCATATACCATCTTCACCTACGAGCAGTACTTC.

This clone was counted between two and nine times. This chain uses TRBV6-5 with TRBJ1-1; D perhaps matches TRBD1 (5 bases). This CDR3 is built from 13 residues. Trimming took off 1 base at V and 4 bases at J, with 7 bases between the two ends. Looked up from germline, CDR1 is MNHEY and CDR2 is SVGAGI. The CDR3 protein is CASSYWGGTEAFF. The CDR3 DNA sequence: TGTGCCAGCAGTTACTGGGGGGGCACTGAAGCTTTCTTT.

The CDR3 is CAIRVNFNTEAFF. In DNA, the CDR3 is TGTGCCATCAGGGTGAATTTTAACACTGAAGCTTTCTTT. The chain is built from TRBV10-3 and TRBJ1-1; D not resolved. Germline loops: CDR1 ENHRY, CDR2 SYGVKD. The CDR3 extends over 13 amino acids. V lost 6 bases, J lost 2 bases, and 10 bases lay in between.